Below, 17 T cell receptor beta chains from the same sample are listed, as sequenced in a study of a mutant IDH1 vaccine in newly diagnosed glioma. Time point noted: week 11, during vaccination. In every dose of vaccine, 300 ug of mutant IDH1 20-mer peptide was given alongside topical imiquimod. These receptors lack a known antigen. TCRdb's copy holds only in-frame clones and misses some; the assay was immunoSEQ multiplex PCR. The sample shows some 40,000 clones, 80% of them seen only once. The sequencing used peripheral blood mononuclear cells (PBMCs), collected from a glioma patient whose treatment included an IDH1 peptide vaccine. These receptors all come from a woman younger than 45 with glioma. Some clones in this sample may be carry-over from other donors' samples.

This clone was detected once. The chain couples TRBV29-1 to TRBJ2-7, with 10 nucleotides matching TRBD1. Germline CDR1 reads SQVTM; CDR2 reads ANQGSEA. V lost 5 bases to trimming and J lost 3 bases; unmatched junction nucleotides: 1. The CDR3 consists of 12 residues. The CDR3 protein is CSVWTGGYEQYF. The DNA for the CDR3 is TGCAGCGTTTGGACAGGGGGCTACGAGCAGTACTTC.

This chain connects TRBV2 to TRBJ2-3; 8 positions agree with TRBD2. This CDR3 is built from 14 residues. Germline CDR1 reads SNHLY; CDR2 reads FYNNEI. V gave up 8 bases and J gave up 3 bases; unmatched junction bases: 7. This CDR3 is CASHLAGPTDTQYF. CDR3 in DNA: TGTGCCAGCCACTTAGCGGGGCCTACAGATACGCAGTATTTT.

The chain has TRBV5-1 and TRBJ2-3, with 11 positions matching TRBD2. The V gene end was trimmed by 3 bases and the J gene end by 5 bases; junction bases not matched to a gene: 2. CDR1 is SGHRS, CDR2 YFSETQ, per germline. The CDR3 runs 14 residues. The CDR3 loop reads CASSSGTSGDTQYF. The CDR3 coding sequence is TGCGCCAGCAGCTCCGGGACTAGCGGAGATACGCAGTATTTT.

The rearrangement links TRBV25-1 to TRBJ1-6; a weak D match, TRBD1 (5 bases). The CDR3 has 14 residues. Trimming pared 8 bases from V and 11 bases from J, leaving 19 bases between. Germline CDR1 MGHDK, CDR2 SYGVNS. In DNA form, the CDR3 reads TGTGCCAGCTCCATGGCGGGGGTTAAAGCACCCCTCCACTTT. This translates into CASSMAGVKAPLHF.

The CDR3 here is CSVGRGNTEAFF. In DNA, the CDR3 is TGCAGCGTCGGACGAGGGAACACTGAAGCTTTCTTT. The V gene is TRBV29-1, the J gene TRBJ1-1; D remains ambiguous. CDR1 and CDR2 from the germline V gene are SQVTM and ANQGSEA. Trimming shortened V by 6 bases and J by 1 base, and 9 bases separated the two germline ends. CDR3 length: 12 amino acids.

The gene calls are TRBV6-5 and TRBJ1-1; TRBD1 matches at 9 bases. Germline loops: CDR1 MNHEY, CDR2 SVGAGI. This CDR3 spans 13 amino acids. V lost 10 bases, J lost 5 bases, and 8 bases stayed unmatched. The CDR3 region has the DNA TGTGCCACCACGGGACAGGGCAGAACTGAAGCTTTCTTT. Protein product: CATTGQGRTEAFF.

The chain joins TRBV6-1 to TRBJ1-5, with no clear D. V was trimmed by 1 base and J by 3 bases, leaving 10 bases between them. The length of the CDR3 is 15 residues. CDR1 is MNHNS and CDR2 is SASEGT in the germline V gene. The CDR3 nucleotides are TGTGCCAGCAGTGAAGGTAAGGGCCCCAATCAGCCCCAGCATTTT. Its protein product is CASSEGKGPNQPQHF.

This clone has more than one count but fewer than ten. V gene TRBV19 combines with J gene TRBJ2-2; possible D gene TRBD2, 5 bases. CDR1 is LNHDA, CDR2 SQIVND, per germline (reference sequence). Trimming took off 4 bases at V and 4 bases at J, with 7 bases between the two ends. The CDR3 loop spans 13 amino acids. The CDR3 bases are TGTGCCAGTAGTAAACGGGGCACCGGGGAGCTGTTTTTT. It yields the protein CASSKRGTGELFF.

By share of the sample, this clone is medium-sized (0.01 to 0.1%). The chain joins TRBV7-9 to TRBJ1-1; 7 nucleotides align to TRBD1. CDR1 and CDR2 from the germline V gene are SEHNR and FQNEAQ (reference sequence). V shed 4 bases and J 8 bases; nucleotides not matched to a gene: 7. The CDR3 sequence is 13 residues long. CDR3 nucleotide sequence: TGTGCCAGCAGCTCGAGGGGGCCAGAAGAAGCTTTCTTT. This codes for CASSSRGPEEAFF.

The rearrangement joins TRBV9 to TRBJ2-6; unclear D gene. CDR3 size: 15 residues. CDR1 SGDLS and CDR2 YYNGEE come from the germline V gene. Trimming left V 0 bases short and J 0 bases short, with 4 bases between. The CDR3 coding sequence is TGTGCCAGCAGCGTAGAAAGCTCTGGGGCCAACGTCCTGACTTTC. Translating it yields CASSVESSGANVLTF.

The chain has TRBV4-1 and TRBJ1-3, with D tentatively TRBD1 (6 bases). From germline, CDR1 is MGHRA and CDR2 YSYEKL. The ends were cut back, 3 bases at V and 0 bases at J, with 15 bases in the middle. This CDR3 comprises 17 residues. As DNA, the CDR3 is TGCGCCAGCAGCCAGGGACTAGGGGGAAGCTCTGGAAACACCATATATTTT. This codes for CASSQGLGGSSGNTIYF.

The chain combines TRBV28 with TRBJ2-2; possible D gene TRBD2, 5 bases. The ends were cut back, 6 bases at V and 4 bases at J, with 12 bases in the middle. This CDR3 spans 14 amino acids. Per the germline V gene, CDR1 is MDHEN and CDR2 is SYDVKM. This CDR3 reads CASSTPGVTGELFF. The CDR3 DNA is TGTGCCAGCAGCACCCCCGGGGTCACCGGGGAGCTGTTTTTT.

The V gene is TRBV19, the J gene TRBJ1-3; D unresolved. The CDR3 extends over 16 amino acids. Germline CDR1 LNHDA, CDR2 SQIVND (reference sequence). V lost 1 base and J 0 bases, leaving 10 bases between the germline ends. The CDR3 region is CASSIGLRSSGNTIYF. DNA for the CDR3: TGTGCCAGTAGTATAGGTCTGAGAAGCTCTGGAAACACCATATATTTT.

The chain links TRBV6-5 to TRBJ2-1; D perhaps matches TRBD2 (6 bases). Germline lookup yields CDR1 MNHEY and CDR2 SVGAGI. CDR3 length: 15 amino acids. V lost 7 bases and J 8 bases, leaving 21 bases between the germline ends. The CDR3 here is CASTPLRARDYEQFF. The CDR3 DNA follows: TGTGCCAGCACCCCCTTGAGGGCCAGGGACTATGAGCAGTTCTTC.

CDR3 residues: CASSYSLAKPYEQYF. In DNA, the CDR3 is TGTGCCAGCAGTTACTCGTTAGCCAAACCCTACGAGCAGTACTTC. The chain links TRBV6-5 to TRBJ2-7, with no clear D. The V end lost 0 bases, the J end lost 2 bases, and 11 bases lay between the germline ends. The CDR3 covers 15 residues. Per germline, CDR1 MNHEY and CDR2 SVGAGI.

This chain connects TRBV5-1 to TRBJ1-1, with 7 nucleotides matching TRBD1. This CDR3 contains 19 residues. V shed 2 bases and J 4 bases; nucleotides not matched to a gene: 20. Germline loops: CDR1 SGHRS, CDR2 YFSETQ. The CDR3 DNA reads TGCGCCAGCAGCTTCGATTCGAACAGACAGGGCAAAGGCAGCACTGAAGCTTTCTTT. Its protein is CASSFDSNRQGKGSTEAFF.

The J gene is TRBJ1-5, the V gene TRBV5-6, with D perhaps matching TRBD1 (6 bases). Trimming removed 3 bases at V and 4 bases at J, with 11 bases between. The CDR3 runs 14 residues. Germline values: CDR1 SGHDT, CDR2 YYEEEE. CDR3 loop: CASSWGAGNQPQHF. The CDR3 DNA reads as TGTGCCAGCAGCTGGGGGGCAGGGAATCAGCCCCAGCATTTT.